This is a list of T cell receptor beta chains from one sample in a study of T cell repertoires in ileal Crohn's disease. Data came from immunoSEQ multiplex PCR; TCRdb stores just in-frame clones and leaves some out. This table has roughly 17,000 clones, around 70% appearing once. The material sequenced was ileal tissue. These receptors were obtained from an adult with Crohn's disease. CDR3s include the opening cysteine and the closing phenylalanine or tryptophan. A D gene is named only where the DNA matches it firmly. The size entry is marked missing in some rows and otherwise reads once, few, many or a size class.

D gene	V gene	clone size	J gene	CDR3 protein
.	TRBV19	.	TRBJ1-1	CASTSQGATEAFF
.	TRBV6-1	.	.	CASSEAGGRSYEQYF
TRBD1	TRBV29-1	.	TRBJ2-7	CSAAWDRSYEQYF
.	TRBV2	.	TRBJ2-7	CASSAVYEQYF
.	TRBV27	.	TRBJ2-7	CASSFTLSTSYEQYF
.	TRBV2	.	TRBJ2-2	CASSQDSAMGELFF
.	TRBV5-4	.	TRBJ1-3	CASSLGSPGNTIYF
TRBD1	TRBV6-6	.	TRBJ2-7	CASSYGTGEQYF
.	TRBV2	once	TRBJ2-5	CASSDRGLGQETQYF
TRBD2	TRBV6-4	few	TRBJ2-2	CASRGREATGELFF
TRBD1	TRBV6-5	few	TRBJ1-1	CASSYFGTGLTEAFF
.	TRBV19	few	TRBJ2-2	CASRATAANTGELFF
.	TRBV19	.	TRBJ2-1	CASSIEASSRHNEQFF
TRBD1	TRBV4-3	.	TRBJ2-5	CASSQVGTGLETQYF
TRBD1	TRBV7-9	.	TRBJ2-2	CASQWDRRNTGELFF
.	TRBV7-8	.	TRBJ1-5	CASSLVGTSFVSNQPQHF
.	TRBV29-1	few	TRBJ2-3	CSVEAGGTDTQYF
.	TRBV19	.	TRBJ2-7	CASSSQGGRDEQYF
TRBD2	TRBV19	.	TRBJ2-1	CASSQREGLLSEQFF
TRBD1	TRBV9	.	TRBJ1-1	CASREGALANTEAFF
TRBD2	TRBV11-2	few	TRBJ2-1	CASSLVGSGIDEQFF
.	TRBV29-1	.	TRBJ2-6	CSVGGDTGANVLTF
.	TRBV27	few	TRBJ2-1	CASSLGPILIDEQFF
.	TRBV7-9	.	TRBJ2-7	CASSGTGFGEREQYF
.	TRBV15	.	TRBJ1-2	CATSRDRGRSVGYTF
.	TRBV20-1	.	TRBJ1-1	CSAQRGGEAFF
.	TRBV4-1	.	TRBJ1-5	CASSQQGGQPQHF
.	TRBV6-1	once	TRBJ1-2	CASRTAVGAYGYTF
TRBD1	TRBV4-2	.	TRBJ1-2	CASSQDLGQGGSHGYTF
.	TRBV6-5	few	TRBJ1-3	CASSSWGEGTIYF
TRBD1	TRBV7-9	.	TRBJ1-3	CASSLSWTGGNTIYF
TRBD2	TRBV19	.	TRBJ2-7	CASRSIAGDSYEQYF
.	TRBV19	.	TRBJ1-1	CASSIPDRLNTEAFF
TRBD2	TRBV30	once	TRBJ2-1	CAWSPTPLAGGINEQFF
.	TRBV5-1	.	TRBJ2-7	CASSFPRGRGRYEQYF
.	TRBV29-1	.	TRBJ2-7	CSVEVGDAYEQYF
.	TRBV28	.	TRBJ2-5	CASSLPYETQYF
TRBD2	TRBV28	few	TRBJ2-2	CASSERELGGELFF
TRBD1	TRBV18	.	TRBJ1-2	CASSPVAGGMNGYTF
.	TRBV5-1	.	TRBJ1-1	CASSLEAGGLGAFF
.	TRBV11-3	few	TRBJ2-1	CASSSGVWGEQFF
TRBD1	TRBV7-9	.	TRBJ1-1	CASSLTGGLNTEAFF
.	TRBV6-6	few	TRBJ2-3	CASSERDTQYF
.	TRBV7-8	.	TRBJ2-7	CASSPSLYEQYF
TRBD1	TRBV4-1	.	TRBJ2-2	CASSRATGSTGELFF
TRBD2	TRBV4-1	.	TRBJ2-2	CASSQDRGLAGGSQTGELFF